The T cell receptor beta chain described here comes from a study of Graves' ophthalmopathy and Graves' hyperthyroidism. Study overall: Peripheral blood was collected at initial diagnosis, before any treatment.

The source of the PBMCs was about 10 ml of fresh peripheral blood. CDR3 size: 14 residues. V was clipped by 5 bases and J by 1 base, with 9 bases between them. The V gene's germline CDR1 is DFQATT and CDR2 SNEGSKA (reference sequence). Overall study results and limits: Most thyroid clonotypes expanded beyond 0.001 frequency were also found in blood.

This clonotype appeared many times. Antigen: not known. From RNA, the CDR3 regions of TCR beta chains were amplified and sequenced. The first round was an RT-PCR with HTBI primers, and the second round was a multiplex PCR. TCRdb re-called the multiplex PCR reads through MiXCR, storing one row per CDR3 protein. The sample includes 500,000 to 800,000 distinct CDR3 sequences, about 41% of them seen just once. The sequencing sample was made of peripheral blood. The V and J genes are TRBV20-1 and TRBJ2-6, with D possibly matching TRBD2 (5 bases). This receptor was obtained from an adult man with Graves' ophthalmopathy. CDR3 region: CSARTPSGANVLTF. CDR3 sequence (DNA): TGCAGTGCTCGGACTCCTTCTGGGGCCAACGTCCTGACTTTC.